Listed here is a single T cell receptor (beta chain). This sample stems from a study of blood T cell repertoires in COVID-19. Study-level background: Sites across the United States, Italy and Spain contributed samples from acute and convalescent COVID-19.

Source study methods: For nucleated cells, counts were estimated from reference gene primer amplification. The table came from immunoSEQ multiplex PCR; TCRdb's copy has only in-frame clones and leaves some out. V, J and clone size were drawn from that table, and D and trimming were deduced from the DNA. This sample has about 210,000 clones; 75% to 85% occur once, and the top ten carry 9.2%. In assigning cohorts, the study relied on participant-reported clinical history. Material: PBMCs or T cells enriched from blood (not recorded which). The sequence came from a man aged 35-49 years who had recovered from COVID-19.

The CDR3 DNA reads TGTGCCAGCAGGGGGACAGTAGTTAATGAAAAACTGTTTTTT. Translation gives CASRGTVVNEKLFF. This rearrangement joins TRBV27 to TRBJ1-4; 7 bases agree with TRBD1. V trimming: 6 bases; J trimming: 4 bases; junction bases outside the gene matches: 5. Germline values: CDR1 MNHEY, CDR2 SMNVEV (reference sequence). This CDR3 has 14 amino acids.